This record looks at one T cell receptor beta chain sequence and its context. The antigen is not known. Trimming removed 5 bases from V and 5 bases from J, with 15 bases in between. Germline V CDR1 and CDR2: SEHNR, FQNEAQ (reference sequence). The CDR3 sequence is 15 residues long. This record belongs to a study of shared clonotypes between healthy human individuals. Study-level background: CD8 memory received one plate per donor, CD8 naive two, CD4 memory three and CD4 naive three.

Deep was the level at which the assay was run. It was across several immunoSEQ plates that each subset's genomic DNA was evenly split. Method: immunoSEQ multiplex PCR; TCRdb's copy keeps in-frame clones and lacks some. Found here are 550,000 to 700,000 clones, 73% of them singletons; the top ten hold about 1.8%. Overall study findings and caveats: Blood alone was sampled, and tissue repertoires likely differ.

The chain has TRBV7-9 and TRBJ1-4; TRBD1 is a possible D gene (6 bases). The clonotype originates from a woman under 40 in good health. Sequenced input: memory CD4+ T cells sorted from blood. Indicated subset: CD45RA-negative fraction. CDR3 DNA: TGTGCCAGCAGCAACGTAACAGGGCCGAATGAAAAACTGTTTTTT. Its translation is CASSNVTGPNEKLFF. Full variable domain (outside the CDR3, taken from reference TRBV7-9 and TRBJ1-4): DTGVSQNPRHKITKRGQNVTFRCDPISEHNRLYWYRQTLGQGPEFLTYFQNEAQLEKSRLLSDRFSAERPKGSFSTLEIQRTEQGDSAMYLCASSNVTGPNEKLFFGSGTQLSVL.